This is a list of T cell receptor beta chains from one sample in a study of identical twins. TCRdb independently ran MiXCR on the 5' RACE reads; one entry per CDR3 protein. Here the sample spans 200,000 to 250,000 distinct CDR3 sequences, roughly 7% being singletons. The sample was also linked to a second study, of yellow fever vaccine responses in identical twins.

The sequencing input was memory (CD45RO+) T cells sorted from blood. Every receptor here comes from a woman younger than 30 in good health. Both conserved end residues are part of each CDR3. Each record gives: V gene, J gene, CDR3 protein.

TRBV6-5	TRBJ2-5	CASSYNSFTPTGLQETQNF
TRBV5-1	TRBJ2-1	CASSLVGESYNEQFF
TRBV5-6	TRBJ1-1	CASSFRGAIATEAFF
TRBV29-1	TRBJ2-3	CSVLREYEDTQYF
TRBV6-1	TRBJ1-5	CASSRTHSNQPQHF
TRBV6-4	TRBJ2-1	CASSDSLAGGNEQFF
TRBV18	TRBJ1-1	CASSPTTDTEAFF
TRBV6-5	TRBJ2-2	CASSYSSTGELFF
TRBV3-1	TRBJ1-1	CASSHPPHTGDTEAFF
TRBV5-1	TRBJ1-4	CASSLARYNEKLFF
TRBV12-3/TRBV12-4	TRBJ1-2	CASSPDLGKEDYGYTF
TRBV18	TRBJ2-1	CASSPRDSQLWDEQFF
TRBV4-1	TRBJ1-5	CASSLLPVGEQPQHF
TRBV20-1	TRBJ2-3	CSASEPSSTDTQYF
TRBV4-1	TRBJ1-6	CASSQDRGGSPLHF
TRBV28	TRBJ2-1	CAGQSSYNEQFF
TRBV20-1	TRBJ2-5	CSARVLLALETQYF
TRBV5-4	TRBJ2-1	CASSLDGEQFF
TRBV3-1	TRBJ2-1	CASSQDFFHGTYNEQFF
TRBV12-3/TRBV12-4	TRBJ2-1	CASSLEAGGRNEQFF
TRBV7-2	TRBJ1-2	CASSSGLAGYTF
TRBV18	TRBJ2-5	CASSPPLGRETQYF